One and the same sample provided the 26 T cell receptor beta chains below, sequenced in a study of T-cell reconstitution after alpha-beta-depleted transplantation in children. This sample's TCRbeta library carried unique molecular identifier barcodes. A single record per CDR3 protein comes from TCRdb applying MiXCR to the PCR reads. The sample includes 200,000 or so distinct CDR3 sequences, approximately 6% of them seen just once. The input for sequencing was PBMCs, taken before TCRalphabeta/CD19-depleted stem cell transplant. Receptors were obtained from a girl less than two years old with combined immunodeficiency, due to receive a stem cell transplant.

This clonotype came up a few times. The chain is built from TRBV20-1 and TRBJ1-1, with 7 nucleotides matching TRBD1. With V trimmed by 3 bases and J by 1 base, 8 bases remained unmatched. Germline values: CDR1 DFQATT, CDR2 SNEGSKA (reference sequence). The CDR3 covers 15 residues. CDR3 sequence: CSARVQGWRNTEAFF. Written as DNA, the CDR3 is TGCAGTGCTAGGGTACAGGGGTGGAGGAACACTGAAGCTTTCTTT.

In its sample, this clonotype was seen a few times. A much larger clone differs from this one at a single base, so this may be a read error. The gene calls are TRBV29-1 and TRBJ1-1; TRBD1 agrees at 10 bases. The CDR3 covers 13 residues. Germline V gene lookup returns CDR1 SQVTM and CDR2 ANQGSEA. The chain's CDR3 is CSVGGQGNAEAFF. The CDR3 bases are TGCAGCGTTGGGGGACAGGGGAACGCTGAAGCTTTCTTT.

This clonotype was seen repeatedly, ten times or more. The J gene is TRBJ2-2, the V gene TRBV7-2, with TRBD2 matching 8 bases. This CDR3 is 14 amino acids long. J gave up 6 bases and V 1 base, and 1 base lay outside the gene matches. Germline V CDR1 and CDR2: SGHTA, FQGNSA. The CDR3 nucleotides are TGTGCCAGCAGCTTAGGGCGGGGGGCCGGGGAGCTGTTTTTT. Its translation: CASSLGRGAGELFF.

This clonotype was seen a few times. V is TRBV29-1 and J is TRBJ2-2, with D perhaps TRBD1 (6 bases). Trimming cost V 7 bases and J 2 bases, with 14 bases left between them. Germline V gives CDR1 SQVTM, CDR2 ANQGSEA. The CDR3 has 14 amino acids. The CDR3 sequence is CSARGGPNTGELFF. The CDR3 nucleotides are TGCAGCGCCCGAGGGGGACCCAACACCGGGGAGCTGTTTTTT.

This chain links TRBV7-8 with TRBJ1-1; 9 bases fit TRBD1. From germline, CDR1 is SGHVS and CDR2 FQNEAQ. The V segment lost 5 bases and the J segment 6 bases; nucleotides outside the gene matches: 10. The CDR3 contains 15 residues. DNA of the CDR3: TGTGCCAGCAGCCCCCGGACAGGGGTTGATGCTGAAGCTTTCTTT. Encoded protein: CASSPRTGVDAEAFF.

The table lists this clonotype with many counts. The chain employs TRBV6-5 and TRBJ2-1; 7 bases match TRBD2. Germline V gene sequence: CDR1 MNHEY, CDR2 SVGAGI. V lost 6 bases, J lost 2 bases, and 7 bases stayed unmatched. This CDR3 has 15 residues. CDR3 sequence reads: CASSLRDYPYNEQFF. In nucleotides, the CDR3 is TGTGCCAGCAGCCTCCGGGACTACCCCTACAATGAGCAGTTCTTC.

This clonotype was observed many times. The chain carries TRBV7-2 and TRBJ2-2, with a tentative D call TRBD2 (7 bases). The CDR3 runs 16 residues. Trimming took 6 bases from V and 2 from J, leaving 16 bases between them. Per germline, CDR1 SGHTA and CDR2 FQGNSA. The CDR3 DNA reads as TGTGCCAGCAGACTGAGGGGGGGCGCAAACACCGGGGAGCTGTTTTTT. Translated, it gives CASRLRGGANTGELFF.

This clonotype was counted at least ten times. This sequence joins TRBV3-1 and TRBJ2-1; TRBD2 is a possible D gene (5 bases). Germline V lookup: CDR1 LGHDT, CDR2 YNNKEL (reference sequence). Trimming took off 4 bases at V and 6 bases at J, with 19 bases between the two ends. The CDR3 loop spans 16 amino acids. As DNA, the CDR3 is TGTGCCAGCAGCCCCCATTCAGGTAGCGCCGTCAATGAGCAGTTCTTC. Amino acid sequence: CASSPHSGSAVNEQFF.

This clonotype was seen only a few times. The V call is TRBV5-1, the J call TRBJ2-7; D uncertain. V lost 5 bases, J lost 6 bases, and 6 bases lay in between. Germline values: CDR1 SGHRS, CDR2 YFSETQ. This CDR3 spans 10 amino acids. CDR3 region: CASRYGEQYF. The CDR3 region has the DNA TGCGCCAGCAGATACGGCGAGCAGTACTTC. Using reference TRBV5-1 and TRBJ2-7 for the parts outside the CDR3, the full variable domain is KAGVTQTPRYLIKTRGQQVTLSCSPISGHRSVSWYQQTPGQGLQFLFEYFSETQRNKGNFPGRFSGRQFSNSRSEMNVSTLELGDSALYLCASRYGEQYFGPGTRLTVT.

The chain carries TRBV6-2 or TRBV6-3 and TRBJ1-5, with TRBD1 identical over 7 bases. Germline CDR1 and CDR2: MNHEY and SVGEGT. The CDR3 is made up of 16 amino acids. J lost 8 bases, V lost 6 bases, and 16 bases had no gene match. The CDR3 nucleotides read TGTGCCAGCAGCCTCCCGGGACAGCGGGTAGATGAGCCCCAGCATTTT. Translated, it gives CASSLPGQRVDEPQHF.

The table lists this clonotype with many counts. The chain carries TRBV4-1 and TRBJ2-4, with D unclear. CDR3 length equals 16 residues. The V gene lost 3 bases and the J gene lost 0 bases, with 12 bases spanning the gap. CDR1 and CDR2 from the germline V gene are MGHRA and YSYEKL. CDR3 DNA sequence: TGCGCCAGCAGCCATCTCCGACACCAAGCCAAAAACATTCAGTACTTC. Translated: CASSHLRHQAKNIQYF.

This clonotype was observed at least ten times. This sequence joins TRBV2 and TRBJ2-3; tentatively, D is TRBD1 or TRBD2 (5 bases each). The V gene's germline CDR1 is SNHLY and CDR2 FYNNEI. The CDR3 extends over 16 amino acids. The V and J ends lost 0 bases and 0 bases respectively, with 10 bases between them. The CDR3 sequence is CASSEAQGPSTDTQYF. DNA for the CDR3: TGTGCCAGCAGTGAAGCGCAGGGACCGAGCACAGATACGCAGTATTTT. Variable domain in full (rest from reference TRBV2 and TRBJ2-3): EPEVTQTPSHQVTQMGQEVILRCVPISNHLYFYWYRQILGQKVEFLVSFYNNEISEKSEIFDDQFSVERPDGSNFTLKIRSTKLEDSAMYFCASSEAQGPSTDTQYFGPGTRLTVL.

This clonotype was detected ten times or more. The genes are TRBV20-1 and TRBJ2-7; D unclear. CDR3 size: 10 residues. The ends were cut back, 3 bases at V and 1 base at J, with 1 base in the middle. Germline CDR1 is DFQATT and CDR2 is SNEGSKA (reference sequence). DNA of the CDR3: TGCAGTGCTAGTTCCTACGAGCAGTACTTC. It specifies CSASSYEQYF.

At least ten counts were recorded for this clonotype. The chain is built from TRBV12-3 or TRBV12-4 and TRBJ2-2; D is perhaps TRBD2 (6 bases). The CDR3 has 17 amino acids. The V end lost 5 bases, the J end lost 2 bases, and 18 bases lay between the germline ends. The CDR3 nucleotides are TGTGCCAGCAGTAGCCGGACTATAGGTTCTAACACCGGGGAGCTGTTTTTT. It specifies CASSSRTIGSNTGELFF.

This clonotype has at least ten counts. J is TRBJ1-1 and V is TRBV10-2; D not resolved. CDR3 length: 12 amino acids. With 3 bases removed from V and 7 bases from J, the gap between germline ends came to 9 bases. Germline CDR1 reads WSHSY; CDR2 reads SAAADI. Here the CDR3 reads CASSDIVYEAFF. The CDR3 bases are TGCGCCAGCAGTGATATAGTCTATGAAGCTTTCTTT.

This clonotype was seen at least ten times. V and J are TRBV5-1 and TRBJ2-7, with D hard to call. This CDR3 has 15 residues. Trimming pared 0 bases from V and 1 base from J, leaving 11 bases between. Germline CDR1 is SGHRS and CDR2 is YFSETQ. The CDR3 here is CASSLDVPTSYEQYF. DNA of the CDR3: TGCGCCAGCAGCTTGGATGTTCCGACTTCCTACGAGCAGTACTTC.

This chain links TRBV7-6 with TRBJ2-3, with 10 bases fitting TRBD2. Germline V CDR1 and CDR2: SGHVS, FNYEAQ. Trimming removed 5 bases from V and 2 bases from J; junction bases left unmatched: 10. The CDR3 is 17 amino acids. The CDR3 here is CASSPSSGGANTDTQYF. Here the CDR3 DNA reads TGTGCCAGCAGCCCCTCCAGCGGGGGGGCCAACACAGATACGCAGTATTTT. The complete variable domain, with remaining parts taken from reference TRBV7-6 and TRBJ2-3, reads GAGVSQSPRYKVTKRGQDVALRCDPISGHVSLYWYRQALGQGPEFLTYFNYEAQQDKSGLPNDRFSAERPEGSISTLTIQRTEQRDSAMYRCASSPSSGGANTDTQYFGPGTRLTVL.

This clonotype showed up many times. V gene TRBV12-3 or TRBV12-4 combines with J gene TRBJ2-1; TRBD2 agrees at 8 bases. The CDR3 loop spans 14 amino acids. Losses at the gene ends were 6 bases for V and 7 bases for J; bases not matched to a gene: 8. CDR3 in amino acids: CASRRSGGLNEQFF. CDR3 nucleotide sequence: TGTGCCAGCAGGAGGTCGGGAGGGCTAAATGAGCAGTTCTTC.

This clonotype was seen many times. The V gene is TRBV4-1, the J gene TRBJ2-7; D is undetermined. Per germline, CDR1 MGHRA and CDR2 YSYEKL. Trimming removed 3 bases at V and 4 bases at J, with 7 bases between. The CDR3 totals 12 residues. The CDR3 protein is CASSQGGYEQYF. CDR3 in DNA: TGCGCCAGCAGCCAGGGCGGATACGAGCAGTACTTC.

This clonotype has at least ten counts. The chain couples TRBV28 to TRBJ2-1; D is possibly TRBD2 (6 bases). CDR1 MDHEN and CDR2 SYDVKM come from the germline V gene. Trimming took 7 bases from V and 7 from J, leaving 23 bases between them. CDR3 length: 16 amino acids. The CDR3 is CASTIGGLHTKNEQFF. The CDR3 coding sequence is TGTGCCAGCACCATTGGGGGACTTCATACCAAAAATGAGCAGTTCTTC.

Ten or more counts support this clonotype. The V call is TRBV15, the J call TRBJ2-1; TRBD1 matches 7 bases. This CDR3 is 17 amino acids long. J lost 6 bases, V lost 1 base, and 12 bases had no gene match. CDR1 is LNHNV and CDR2 is YYDKDF in the germline V gene (reference sequence). Here the CDR3 reads CATSRVIETGQANEQFF. CDR3 in DNA: TGTGCCACCAGCAGAGTAATAGAAACCGGACAGGCCAATGAGCAGTTCTTC. Supplemented by reference TRBV15 and TRBJ2-1, the full variable domain reads DAMVIQNPRYQVTQFGKPVTLSCSQTLNHNVMYWYQQKSSQAPKLLFHYYDKDFNNEADTPDNFQSRRPNTSFCFLDIRSPGLGDTAMYLCATSRVIETGQANEQFFGPGTRLTVL.

This clonotype was observed many times. The J gene is TRBJ2-1, the V gene TRBV3-1; 9 nucleotides match TRBD2. Germline V gene lookup returns CDR1 LGHDT and CDR2 YNNKEL (reference sequence). This CDR3 has 16 residues. Unmatched junction bases numbered 5, after V lost 3 bases and J lost 2 bases. CDR3 sequence: CASSHRGGAPYNEQFF. The CDR3 DNA reads as TGTGCCAGCAGCCATCGCGGGGGGGCCCCCTACAATGAGCAGTTCTTC.

The genes are TRBV4-3 and TRBJ2-1; 12 bases align to TRBD2. V shed 1 base, J shed 10 bases, and the junction held 5 bases outside the gene matches. This CDR3 comprises 15 residues. The germline CDR1 and CDR2 sequences are LGHNA and YSLEER. The CDR3 DNA is TGCGCCAGCAGCCAAGGACTAGCGGGGGCCCGAGAGCAGTTCTTC. The encoded protein is CASSQGLAGAREQFF.

This clonotype was counted many times. This rearrangement joins TRBV18 to TRBJ2-1, with TRBD1 matching over 8 bases. Germline values: CDR1 KGHSH, CDR2 LQKENI. The CDR3 sequence is 17 residues long. The V gene end was trimmed by 4 bases and the J gene end by 0 bases; junction bases not matched to a gene: 8. CDR3 DNA: TGTGCCAGCTCACGATCGACAGGGGATAGCTCCTACAATGAGCAGTTCTTC. Amino acid sequence: CASSRSTGDSSYNEQFF.

Ten or more counts support this clonotype. The V gene is TRBV9, the J gene TRBJ2-1; D perhaps matches TRBD2 (7 bases). The CDR3 contains 15 residues. Germline V lookup: CDR1 SGDLS, CDR2 YYNGEE. Deletions cut 1 base from V and 7 bases from J, with 15 bases between. For the CDR3, the DNA is TGTGCCAGCAGCGTAATGGGGGGGCTACAAAATGAGCAGTTCTTC. Translation gives CASSVMGGLQNEQFF.

This clonotype has a handful of counts. CDR3 in amino acids: CASSGGQNGYTF. CDR3 coding DNA: TGTGCCAGCAGCGGGGGGCAGAATGGCTACACCTTC. V is TRBV2 and J is TRBJ1-2; perhaps TRBD1 as D (6 bases). Trimming removed 6 bases at V and 6 bases at J, with 11 bases between. Per germline, CDR1 SNHLY and CDR2 FYNNEI. CDR3 length: 12 amino acids.